Sequencing of this TCR beta chain was carried out in a study of blood T cell repertoires in COVID-19. Produced via immunoSEQ multiplex PCR; TCRdb's table is partial and in-frame only. The sample shows 150,000 or so clones, around two thirds of them seen only once. Germline V gene data show CDR1 as SQVTM and CDR2 as ANQGSEA. This CDR3 comprises 14 residues. Deletions cut 3 bases from V and 2 bases from J, with 11 bases between. This clone was seen once. The gene calls are TRBV29-1 and TRBJ2-1, with a weak D call TRBD1 (6 bases). The sample was peripheral blood. This sequence originates from a woman aged 80 or older with acute or convalescent COVID-19. The CDR3 sequence: CSVDRGSPYNEQFF. CDR3 sequence (DNA): TGCAGCGTTGATAGGGGGAGTCCCTACAATGAGCAGTTCTTC.